These 14 T cell receptor beta chains came from one sample sequenced in a study of blood T cell repertoires in COVID-19. Data came from immunoSEQ multiplex PCR; TCRdb stores just in-frame clones and leaves some out. The table shows 95,000 to 120,000 clones, with around 90% occurring only once. The sample taken for sequencing was peripheral blood. The receptors shown here come from a woman between 45 and 65 years old with acute or convalescent COVID-19.

J is TRBJ2-2 and V is TRBV30; TRBD2 agrees at 10 bases. This CDR3 region has 15 residues. V gave up 6 bases and J gave up 3 bases; unmatched junction bases: 7. Looked up from germline, CDR1 is GTSNPN and CDR2 is SVGIG (reference sequence). The CDR3 reads CACSSGRAYTGELFF. The CDR3 DNA reads as TGTGCCTGCTCCAGCGGGAGGGCCTACACCGGGGAGCTGTTTTTT.

The rearrangement links TRBV11-2 to TRBJ1-1; maybe TRBD1 (6 bases). The V end was cut by 5 bases, the J end by 4 bases, with 14 bases between. The CDR3 contains 14 residues. From germline, CDR1 is SGHAT and CDR2 FQNNGV. CDR3 residues: CASSTTTGITEAFF. DNA for the CDR3: TGTGCCAGCAGCACTACCACAGGGATCACTGAAGCTTTCTTT.

This chain uses TRBV6-4 with TRBJ1-1, with D possibly TRBD1 on 6 matching bases. V lost 3 bases to trimming and J lost 0 bases, with 14 bases between them. Germline lookup yields CDR1 MRHNA and CDR2 SNTAGT. This CDR3 contains 16 residues. Here the CDR3 reads CASSEGGVGMNTEAFF. In nucleotides, the CDR3 is TGTGCCAGCAGTGAAGGGGGGGTAGGTATGAACACTGAAGCTTTCTTT.

J is TRBJ1-5 and V is TRBV7-2; 10 positions match TRBD1. CDR1 and CDR2 (germline): SGHTA, FQGNSA. V lost 5 bases to trimming and J lost 2 bases; unmatched junction nucleotides: 9. The CDR3 runs to 17 residues. The CDR3 sequence: CASSRTGGRIGNQPQHF. The CDR3 bases are TGTGCCAGCAGCCGGACAGGGGGACGGATTGGCAATCAGCCCCAGCATTTT.

V and J are TRBV20-1 and TRBJ1-5, with D tentatively TRBD1 (5 bases). V dropped 3 bases and J dropped 11 bases, with 17 bases sitting between them. Germline V gene sequence: CDR1 DFQATT, CDR2 SNEGSKA (reference sequence). This CDR3 has 13 residues. The CDR3 region is CSASHQGKRSQHF. As DNA, the CDR3 is TGCAGTGCTAGTCACCAGGGAAAACGGTCCCAGCATTTT.

This rearrangement joins TRBV2 to TRBJ1-1; possibly TRBD1 for D (6 bases). This CDR3 region has 16 residues. The germline gives CDR1 SNHLY, CDR2 FYNNEI. V shed 7 bases and J shed 2 bases, with 20 bases lying between them. The CDR3 is CASTFAGDRTNTEAFF. DNA of the CDR3: TGTGCCAGCACCTTCGCCGGCGACAGGACCAACACTGAAGCTTTCTTT. Full variable domain (rest looked up from reference TRBV2 and TRBJ1-1): EPEVTQTPSHQVTQMGQEVILRCVPISNHLYFYWYRQILGQKVEFLVSFYNNEISEKSEIFDDQFSVERPDGSNFTLKIRSTKLEDSAMYFCASTFAGDRTNTEAFFGQGTRLTVV.

The CDR3 sequence: CASSSPQGFFTEAFF. The CDR3 nucleotides are TGTGCCAGCAGTTCGCCCCAGGGTTTCTTCACTGAAGCTTTCTTT. This rearrangement joins TRBV28 to TRBJ1-1, with a tentative D call TRBD1 (5 bases). Germline CDR1 MDHEN, CDR2 SYDVKM. CDR3 length: 15 residues. Trimming cost V 4 bases and J 4 bases, with 16 bases left between them.

The chain links TRBV5-4 to TRBJ1-2, with a tentative D call TRBD1 (5 bases). V lost 6 bases and J lost 2, with 11 bases in between. The CDR3 is 13 amino acids. In germline, CDR1 is SGHNT, CDR2 YYREEE (reference sequence). The CDR3 is CASTQGANYGYTF. The CDR3 nucleotides read TGTGCCAGCACTCAAGGGGCGAACTATGGCTACACCTTC. Based on the CDR3 plus reference TRBV5-4 and TRBJ1-2, the full variable domain is ETGVTQSPTHLIKTRGQQVTLRCSSQSGHNTVSWYQQALGQGPQFIFQYYREEENGRGNFPPRFSGLQFPNYSSELNVNALELDDSALYLCASTQGANYGYTFGSGTRLTVV.

This chain connects TRBV6-1 to TRBJ1-5, with D perhaps TRBD1 (5 bases). The CDR3 runs to 17 residues. V gave up 2 bases and J gave up 6 bases, with 20 bases separating them. CDR1 is MNHNS, CDR2 SASEGT, per germline. The CDR3 loop reads CASSEWSSGQGSQPQHF. CDR3 sequence (DNA): TGTGCCAGCAGTGAATGGTCAAGTGGGCAGGGAAGTCAGCCCCAGCATTTT.

J is TRBJ1-1 and V is TRBV6-1; TRBD1 might be the D (5 bases). This CDR3 comprises 14 residues. The germline gives CDR1 MNHNS, CDR2 SASEGT. V was trimmed by 3 bases and J by 6 bases, leaving 14 bases between them. The CDR3 sequence is CASSDRANGAEAFF. CDR3 coding DNA: TGTGCCAGCAGTGACAGGGCCAATGGGGCTGAAGCTTTCTTT.

This clone has a single count. The chain combines TRBV28 with TRBJ2-7; TRBD1 matches at 7 bases. The CDR3 is 15 residues long. Germline assignment: CDR1 MDHEN and CDR2 SYDVKM. V gave up 4 bases and J gave up 3 bases; unmatched junction bases: 9. CDR3 protein: CASSYTTGTYYEQYF. The CDR3 nucleotides read TGTGCCAGCAGTTACACGACAGGGACATACTACGAGCAGTACTTC.

This chain joins TRBV9 and TRBJ2-3; D might be TRBD2 (5 bases). Trimming left V 3 bases short and J 0 bases short, with 17 bases between. The germline V gene has CDR1 SGDLS and CDR2 YYNGEE. The CDR3 loop spans 17 amino acids. CDR3 residues: CASSAPAGIRSTDTQYF. The CDR3 bases are TGTGCCAGCAGCGCCCCGGCGGGTATACGGAGCACAGATACGCAGTATTTT. Looking up the rest from reference TRBV9 and TRBJ2-3 gives the full variable domain: DSGVTQTPKHLITATGQRVTLRCSPRSGDLSVYWYQQSLDQGLQFLIQYYNGEERAKGNILERFSAQQFPDLHSELNLSSLELGDSALYFCASSAPAGIRSTDTQYFGPGTRLTVL.

The J gene is TRBJ2-7, the V gene TRBV3-1 (or the pseudogene TRBV3-2), with 10 nucleotides matching TRBD1. CDR1 LGHDT and CDR2 YNNKEL come from the germline V gene (reference sequence). The CDR3 spans 13 residues. Trimming removed 8 bases from V and 0 bases from J; junction bases left unmatched: 1. CDR3: CASRTGGSYEQYF. CDR3 DNA sequence: TGTGCCAGCCGGACAGGGGGCTCCTACGAGCAGTACTTC.

The chain has TRBV3-1 (or the pseudogene TRBV3-2) and TRBJ1-2; 10 bases match TRBD1. This CDR3 contains 15 residues. Looked up from germline, CDR1 is LGHDT and CDR2 is YNNKEL (reference sequence). The trim removed 4 bases at V and 7 bases at J, leaving 9 bases unmatched. CDR3 protein: CASSRGTGDQVGYTF. The DNA of the CDR3 is TGTGCCAGCAGCCGAGGGACAGGGGATCAAGTTGGCTACACCTTC.